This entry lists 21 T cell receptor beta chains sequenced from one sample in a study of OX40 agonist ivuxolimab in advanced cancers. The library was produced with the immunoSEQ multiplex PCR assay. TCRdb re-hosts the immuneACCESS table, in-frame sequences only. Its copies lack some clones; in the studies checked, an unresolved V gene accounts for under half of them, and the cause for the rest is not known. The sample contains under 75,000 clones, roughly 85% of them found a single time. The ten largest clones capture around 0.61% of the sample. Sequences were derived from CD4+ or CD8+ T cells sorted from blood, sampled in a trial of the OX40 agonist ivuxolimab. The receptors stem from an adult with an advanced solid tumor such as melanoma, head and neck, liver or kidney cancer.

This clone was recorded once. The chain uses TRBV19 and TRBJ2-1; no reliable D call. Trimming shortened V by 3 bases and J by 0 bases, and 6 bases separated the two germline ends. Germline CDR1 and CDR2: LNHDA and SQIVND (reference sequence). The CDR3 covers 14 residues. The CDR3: CASSIASSYNEQFF. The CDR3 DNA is TGTGCCAGTAGTATCGCAAGCTCCTACAATGAGCAGTTCTTC.

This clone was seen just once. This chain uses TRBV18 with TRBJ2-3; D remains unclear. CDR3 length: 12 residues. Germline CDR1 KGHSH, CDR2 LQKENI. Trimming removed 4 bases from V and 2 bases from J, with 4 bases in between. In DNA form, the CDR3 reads TGTGCCAGCTCACGGGACACAGATACGCAGTATTTT. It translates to CASSRDTDTQYF.

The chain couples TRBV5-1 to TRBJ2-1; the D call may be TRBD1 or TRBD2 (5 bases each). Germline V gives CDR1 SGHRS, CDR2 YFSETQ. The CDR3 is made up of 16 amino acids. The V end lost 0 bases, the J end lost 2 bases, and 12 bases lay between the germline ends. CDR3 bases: TGCGCCAGCAGCTTGGCCGTGGGGGAGCCCTACAATGAGCAGTTCTTC. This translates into CASSLAVGEPYNEQFF.

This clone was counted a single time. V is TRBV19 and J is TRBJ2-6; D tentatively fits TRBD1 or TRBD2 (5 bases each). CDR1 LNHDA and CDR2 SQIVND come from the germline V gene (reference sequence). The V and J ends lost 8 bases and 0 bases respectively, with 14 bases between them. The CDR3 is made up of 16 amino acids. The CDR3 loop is CASLKGTTSGANVLTF. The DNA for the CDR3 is TGTGCCAGTCTGAAGGGGACCACCTCTGGGGCCAACGTCCTGACTTTC.

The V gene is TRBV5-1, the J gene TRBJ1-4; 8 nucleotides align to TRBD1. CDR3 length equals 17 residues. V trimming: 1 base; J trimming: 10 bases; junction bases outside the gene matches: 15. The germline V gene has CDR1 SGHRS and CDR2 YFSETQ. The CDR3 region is CASSLRSGGPSDGKLFF. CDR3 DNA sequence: TGCGCCAGCAGCTTGCGGTCAGGGGGCCCTTCCGATGGAAAACTGTTTTTT.

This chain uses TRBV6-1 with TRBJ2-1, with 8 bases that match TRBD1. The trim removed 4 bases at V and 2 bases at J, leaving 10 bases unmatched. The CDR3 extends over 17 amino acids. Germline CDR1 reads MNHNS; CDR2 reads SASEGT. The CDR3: CASSGKIRDRPYNEQFF. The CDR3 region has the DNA TGTGCCAGCAGTGGGAAGATCCGGGACAGGCCCTACAATGAGCAGTTCTTC.

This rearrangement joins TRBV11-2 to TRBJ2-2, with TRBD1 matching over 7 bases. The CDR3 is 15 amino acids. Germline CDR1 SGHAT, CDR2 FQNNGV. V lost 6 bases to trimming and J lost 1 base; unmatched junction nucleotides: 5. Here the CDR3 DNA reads TGTGCCAGCAGACAGGGGATGATGAACACCGGGGAGCTGTTTTTT. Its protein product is CASRQGMMNTGELFF.

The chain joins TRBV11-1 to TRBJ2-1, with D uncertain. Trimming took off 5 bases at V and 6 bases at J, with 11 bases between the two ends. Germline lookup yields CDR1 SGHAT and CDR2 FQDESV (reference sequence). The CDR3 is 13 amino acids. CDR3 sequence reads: CASSRQLLNEQFF. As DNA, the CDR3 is TGTGCCAGCAGCCGGCAGCTCCTCAATGAGCAGTTCTTC.

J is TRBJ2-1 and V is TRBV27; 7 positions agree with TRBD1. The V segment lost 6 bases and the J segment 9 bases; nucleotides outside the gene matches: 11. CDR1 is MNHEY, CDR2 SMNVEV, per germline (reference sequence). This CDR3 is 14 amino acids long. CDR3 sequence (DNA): TGTGCCAGCAGAAACCCGGACAGGAGTCGTGAGCAGTTCTTC. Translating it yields CASRNPDRSREQFF.

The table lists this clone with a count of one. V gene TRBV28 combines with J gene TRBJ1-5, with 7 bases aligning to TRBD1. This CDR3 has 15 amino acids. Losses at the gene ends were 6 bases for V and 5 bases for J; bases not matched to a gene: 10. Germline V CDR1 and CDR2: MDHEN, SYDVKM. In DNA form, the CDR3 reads TGTGCCAGCAGGCAGAGCTTAGGGGGCTATCAGCCCCAGCATTTT. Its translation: CASRQSLGGYQPQHF.

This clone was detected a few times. Here the CDR3 reads CASSPRRAGGEYF. CDR3 nucleotide sequence: TGTGCCAGCAGCCCCCGGCGAGCGGGAGGGGAGTATTTT. The genes are TRBV7-8 and TRBJ2-3; 10 positions agree with TRBD2. The CDR3 spans 13 residues. Germline-derived CDR1 and CDR2 are SGHVS and FQNEAQ. V shed 5 bases and J 13 bases; nucleotides not matched to a gene: 9.

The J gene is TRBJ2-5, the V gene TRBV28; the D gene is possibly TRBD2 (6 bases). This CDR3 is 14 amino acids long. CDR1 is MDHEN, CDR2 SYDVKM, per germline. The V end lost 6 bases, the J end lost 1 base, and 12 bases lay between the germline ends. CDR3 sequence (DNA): TGTGCCAGCAGCGGGGACTCCCGCCAAGAGACCCAGTACTTC. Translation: CASSGDSRQETQYF. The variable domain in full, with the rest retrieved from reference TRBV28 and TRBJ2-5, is DVKVTQSSRYLVKRTGEKVFLECVQDMDHENMFWYRQDPGLGLRLIYFSYDVKMKEKGDIPEGYSVSREKKERFSLILESASTNQTSMYLCASSGDSRQETQYFGPGTRLLVL.

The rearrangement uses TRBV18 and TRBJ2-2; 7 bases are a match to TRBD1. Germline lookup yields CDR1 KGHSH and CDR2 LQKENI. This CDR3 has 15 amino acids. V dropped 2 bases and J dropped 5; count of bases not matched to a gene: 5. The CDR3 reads CASSPETGKTGELFF. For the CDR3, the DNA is TGTGCCAGCTCACCAGAGACAGGGAAGACCGGGGAGCTGTTTTTT.

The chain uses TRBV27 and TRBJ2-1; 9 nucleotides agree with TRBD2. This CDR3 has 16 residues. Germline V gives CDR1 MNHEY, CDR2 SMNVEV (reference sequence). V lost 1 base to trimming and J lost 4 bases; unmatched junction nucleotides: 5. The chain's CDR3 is CASSLLAGGGYNEQFF. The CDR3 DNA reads TGTGCCAGCAGTTTATTGGCGGGAGGGGGGTACAATGAGCAGTTCTTC.

For the CDR3, the DNA is TGCGCCAGCAGCTTGGTTGGGGGGACTAGCGGGAGCGAGCAGTACTTC. Translating it yields CASSLVGGTSGSEQYF. The chain employs TRBV5-1 and TRBJ2-7, with 14 bases matching TRBD2. Germline trimming cut 0 bases from V and 6 bases from J; bases unmatched to any gene: 5. CDR1 and CDR2 (germline): SGHRS, YFSETQ. The CDR3 length is 16 residues.

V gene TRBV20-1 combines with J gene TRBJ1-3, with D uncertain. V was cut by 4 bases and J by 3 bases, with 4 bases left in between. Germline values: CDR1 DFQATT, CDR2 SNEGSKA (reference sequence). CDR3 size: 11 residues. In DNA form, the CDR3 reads TGCAGTGCTAACATTGGAAACACCATATATTTT. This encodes CSANIGNTIYF.

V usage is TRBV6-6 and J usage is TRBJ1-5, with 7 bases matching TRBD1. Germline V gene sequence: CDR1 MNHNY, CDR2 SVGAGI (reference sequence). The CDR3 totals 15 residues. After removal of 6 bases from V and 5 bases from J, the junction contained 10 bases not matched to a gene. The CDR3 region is CASSQQGRKDQPQHF. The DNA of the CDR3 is TGTGCCAGCAGCCAACAGGGGAGAAAGGATCAGCCCCAGCATTTT.

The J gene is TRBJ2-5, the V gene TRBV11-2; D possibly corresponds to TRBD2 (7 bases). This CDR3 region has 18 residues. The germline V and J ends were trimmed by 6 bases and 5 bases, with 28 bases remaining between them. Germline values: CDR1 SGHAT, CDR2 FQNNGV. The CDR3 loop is CASSTLWGGGKSWETQYF. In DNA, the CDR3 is TGTGCCAGCAGTACTCTATGGGGAGGGGGTAAGTCTTGGGAGACCCAGTACTTC.

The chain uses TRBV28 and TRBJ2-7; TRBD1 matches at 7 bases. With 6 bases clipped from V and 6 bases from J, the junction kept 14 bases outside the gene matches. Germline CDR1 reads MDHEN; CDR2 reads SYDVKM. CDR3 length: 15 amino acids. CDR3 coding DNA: TGTGCCAGCAGCCCCCCCGACAGGGCCCCGGGCGAGCAGTACTTC. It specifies CASSPPDRAPGEQYF.

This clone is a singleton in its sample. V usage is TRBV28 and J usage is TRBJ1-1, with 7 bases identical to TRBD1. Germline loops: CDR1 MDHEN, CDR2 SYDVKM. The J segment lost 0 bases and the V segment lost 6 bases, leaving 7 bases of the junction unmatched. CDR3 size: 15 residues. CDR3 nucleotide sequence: TGTGCCAGCAGCTTTACGGGACAGATGAACACTGAAGCTTTCTTT. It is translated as CASSFTGQMNTEAFF.

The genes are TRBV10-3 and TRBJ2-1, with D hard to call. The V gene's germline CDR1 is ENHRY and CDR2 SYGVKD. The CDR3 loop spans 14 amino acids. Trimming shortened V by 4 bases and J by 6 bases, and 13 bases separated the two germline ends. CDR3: CAISGSALGNEQFF. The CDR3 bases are TGTGCCATCAGTGGTTCCGCCTTGGGCAATGAGCAGTTCTTC.